These T cell receptor beta chains were read from a single sample in a study of shared clonotypes between healthy human individuals. TCRdb keeps only in-frame clones here, not all; method: immunoSEQ multiplex PCR. The sample includes about 980,000 clones, approximately 76% of them seen just once. The specimen was memory CD4+ T cells sorted from blood. The origin of the receptors is a man between 18 and 29 years old in good health. CDR3s include the opening cysteine and the closing phenylalanine or tryptophan. Fields, in order: J gene, V gene, D gene, clone size, CDR3 protein, CDR3 DNA. A D gene is named only where the DNA matches it firmly. Clone size is given for some rows only: seen once, a few or many times, or a class if the clone is expanded.

j_gene: TRBJ2-3; v_gene: TRBV28; d_gene: -; abundance: -; CDR3aa: CASSLGRKLDTQYF; CDR3nt: TGTGCCAGCAGTCTTGGACGCAAGCTAGATACGCAGTATTTT
j_gene: TRBJ1-2; v_gene: TRBV2; d_gene: -; abundance: once; CDR3aa: CASRDLTVLFGYTF; CDR3nt: TGTGCCAGCAGAGACCTGACAGTTCTCTTCGGCTACACCTTC
j_gene: TRBJ1-2; v_gene: TRBV7-6; d_gene: TRBD1; abundance: -; CDR3aa: CASSLRQGAVDYGYTF; CDR3nt: TGTGCCAGCAGCTTACGACAGGGGGCGGTGGACTATGGCTACACCTTC
j_gene: TRBJ2-1; v_gene: TRBV5-1; d_gene: TRBD2; abundance: -; CDR3aa: CASSTTSDGEQFF; CDR3nt: TGCGCCAGCAGCACGACTAGCGATGGTGAGCAGTTCTTC
j_gene: TRBJ1-1; v_gene: TRBV7-9; d_gene: -; abundance: -; CDR3aa: CASSLQGGGKTEAFF; CDR3nt: TGTGCCAGCAGCCTTCAAGGGGGGGGAAAGACTGAAGCTTTCTTT
j_gene: TRBJ2-3; v_gene: TRBV18; d_gene: -; abundance: -; CDR3aa: CASSPPAHGDTQYF; CDR3nt: TGTGCCAGCTCACCACCAGCCCATGGGGATACGCAGTATTTT
j_gene: TRBJ2-1; v_gene: TRBV5-1; d_gene: TRBD2; abundance: -; CDR3aa: CASSRGLAGANEQFF; CDR3nt: TGCGCCAGCAGCCGAGGACTAGCGGGGGCCAATGAGCAGTTCTTC
j_gene: TRBJ1-5; v_gene: TRBV6-1; d_gene: -; abundance: -; CDR3aa: CASRAGPETGQPQHF; CDR3nt: TGTGCCAGCCGGGCCGGACCCGAAACCGGTCAGCCCCAGCATTTT
j_gene: TRBJ2-3; v_gene: TRBV19; d_gene: TRBD1; abundance: -; CDR3aa: CASSRGGQGSTDTQYF; CDR3nt: TGTGCCAGTAGTAGGGGAGGACAGGGGTCCACAGATACGCAGTATTTT
j_gene: TRBJ2-3; v_gene: TRBV14; d_gene: TRBD2; abundance: few; CDR3aa: CASSQEVSGRYDTQYF; CDR3nt: TGTGCCAGCAGCCAAGAGGTTAGCGGGAGATATGATACGCAGTATTTT
j_gene: TRBJ2-7; v_gene: TRBV11-1; d_gene: -; abundance: -; CDR3aa: CASSRSPDFYEQYF; CDR3nt: TGTGCCAGCAGCCGGAGCCCGGATTTCTACGAGCAGTACTTC
j_gene: TRBJ2-3; v_gene: TRBV5-1; d_gene: TRBD2; abundance: -; CDR3aa: CASSLLSWREATDTQYF; CDR3nt: TGCGCCAGCAGCTTATTATCGTGGCGGGAGGCCACAGATACGCAGTATTTT
j_gene: TRBJ1-4; v_gene: TRBV25-1; d_gene: -; abundance: -; CDR3aa: CASSAGATEEKLFF; CDR3nt: TGTGCCAGCAGTGCCGGGGCTACGGAGGAAAAACTGTTTTTT
j_gene: TRBJ2-7; v_gene: TRBV5-6; d_gene: -; abundance: -; CDR3aa: CASSDGPNGEQYF; CDR3nt: TGTGCCAGCAGCGACGGACCAAACGGAGAGCAGTACTTC
j_gene: TRBJ1-2; v_gene: TRBV27; d_gene: -; abundance: many; CDR3aa: CASSLLGQGSDYGYTF; CDR3nt: TGTGCCAGCAGTTTATTGGGCCAGGGAAGTGACTATGGCTACACCTTC
j_gene: TRBJ1-2; v_gene: TRBV3-2; d_gene: -; abundance: few; CDR3aa: CASVYGYTF; CDR3nt: TGTGCCAGTGTCTATGGCTACACCTTC
j_gene: TRBJ1-5; v_gene: TRBV28; d_gene: -; abundance: -; CDR3aa: CASSYRQVRQPQHF; CDR3nt: TGTGCCAGCAGCTATAGGCAGGTACGTCAGCCCCAGCATTTT
j_gene: TRBJ2-3; v_gene: TRBV28; d_gene: TRBD1; abundance: once; CDR3aa: CASSGRDSHPDTQYF; CDR3nt: TGTGCCAGCTCGGGTCGGGACAGCCACCCAGATACGCAGTATTTT
j_gene: TRBJ1-3; v_gene: TRBV2; d_gene: -; abundance: -; CDR3aa: CASHASGNTIYF; CDR3nt: TGTGCCAGCCACGCGTCTGGAAACACCATATATTTT
j_gene: TRBJ2-3; v_gene: TRBV2; d_gene: TRBD1; abundance: -; CDR3aa: CASRQGADTQYF; CDR3nt: TGTGCCAGCCGACAGGGGGCAGATACGCAGTATTTT
j_gene: TRBJ2-2; v_gene: TRBV6-6; d_gene: -; abundance: -; CDR3aa: CASTGRTTGELFF; CDR3nt: TGTGCCAGCACTGGACGGACGACCGGGGAGCTGTTTTTT
j_gene: TRBJ2-3; v_gene: TRBV5-1; d_gene: -; abundance: -; CDR3aa: CASSISPDTQYF; CDR3nt: TGCGCCAGCAGCATATCCCCAGATACGCAGTATTTT
j_gene: TRBJ2-5; v_gene: TRBV19; d_gene: -; abundance: -; CDR3aa: CASSIGGTTVQETQYF; CDR3nt: TGTGCCAGTAGTATAGGAGGGACCACCGTCCAAGAGACCCAGTACTTC
j_gene: TRBJ2-3; v_gene: TRBV19; d_gene: TRBD1; abundance: -; CDR3aa: CASSLQGSPDTQYF; CDR3nt: TGTGCCAGTAGTTTACAGGGGAGCCCAGATACGCAGTATTTT
j_gene: TRBJ1-1; v_gene: TRBV29-1; d_gene: -; abundance: few; CDR3aa: CGGMNTEAFF; CDR3nt: TGCGGGGGCATGAACACTGAAGCTTTCTTT
j_gene: TRBJ1-1; v_gene: TRBV5-6; d_gene: -; abundance: -; CDR3aa: CASSLAPGRAFF; CDR3nt: TGTGCCAGCAGCTTGGCCCCAGGGAGAGCTTTCTTT
j_gene: TRBJ1-1; v_gene: TRBV6-5; d_gene: -; abundance: -; CDR3aa: CASCQWGNTEAFF; CDR3nt: TGTGCCAGCTGCCAATGGGGGAACACTGAAGCTTTCTTT